This T cell receptor beta chain came from a study of cytomegalovirus exposure and HLA in healthy donors. Study-level points and caveats: In the roughly 110 validation repertoires, under 95% of cluster scores exceeded 0, per a later analysis. Rarity characterized most TCR sequences, yet some public TCRs appeared in many donors. Cytomegalovirus-associated TCR beta chains were listed, numbering 150 to 200.

Method: immunoSEQ multiplex PCR; TCRdb's copy keeps in-frame clones and lacks some. The sample has roughly 90,000 clones, less than 85% seen once; the top ten hold around 20%. The donors were members of the validation cohort comprising approximately 120 subjects, separate from the approximately 710-subject first cohort. Concerning this clone: Its antigen remains unknown.

From germline, CDR1 is LNHDA and CDR2 SQIVND (reference sequence). The ends lost 7 bases at V and 2 bases at J; junction bases unmatched: 9. This CDR3 is built from 15 residues. The chain combines TRBV19 with TRBJ1-1; TRBD1 matches at 8 bases. What was sequenced was PBMCs. This sequence was found in a man between 18 and 35 years old in good health and CMV-seropositive. DNA for the CDR3: TGTGCCAGTACCTCTCGGGACAGGCTAAACACTGAAGCTTTCTTT. It translates to CASTSRDRLNTEAFF.